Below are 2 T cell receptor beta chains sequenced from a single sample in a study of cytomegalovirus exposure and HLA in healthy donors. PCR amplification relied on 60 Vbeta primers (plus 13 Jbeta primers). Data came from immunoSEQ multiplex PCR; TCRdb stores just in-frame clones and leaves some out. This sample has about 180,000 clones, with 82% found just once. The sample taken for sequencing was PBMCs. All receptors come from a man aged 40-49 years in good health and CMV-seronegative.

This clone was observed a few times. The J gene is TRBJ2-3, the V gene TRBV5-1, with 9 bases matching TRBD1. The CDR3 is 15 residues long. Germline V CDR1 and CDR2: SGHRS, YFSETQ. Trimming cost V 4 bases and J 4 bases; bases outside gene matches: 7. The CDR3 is CASSPGTGIPDTQYF. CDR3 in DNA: TGCGCCAGCAGCCCTGGGACAGGGATTCCAGATACGCAGTATTTT. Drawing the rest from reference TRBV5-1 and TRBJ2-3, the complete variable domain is KAGVTQTPRYLIKTRGQQVTLSCSPISGHRSVSWYQQTPGQGLQFLFEYFSETQRNKGNFPGRFSGRQFSNSRSEMNVSTLELGDSALYLCASSPGTGIPDTQYFGPGTRLTVL.

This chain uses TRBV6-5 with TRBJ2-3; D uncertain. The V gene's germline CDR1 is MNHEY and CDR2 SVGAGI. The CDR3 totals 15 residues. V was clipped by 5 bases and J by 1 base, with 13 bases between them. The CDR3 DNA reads TGTGCCAGCAGTCAGTCCCCCGCTCGCACAGATACGCAGTATTTT. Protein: CASSQSPARTDTQYF.